The 17 T cell receptor beta chains below come from one sample, sequenced in a study of sequential checkpoint blockade in melanoma. The protocol was immunoSEQ multiplex PCR, while the TCRdb copy is restricted to in-frame clones and leaves out a portion. The sample has around 3,000 clones, over 15% seen once. Treatment indicated: randomized to nivolumab then ipilimumab (arm A) or the reverse (arm B). Material: tumor tissue (inferred from file names), obtained from a patient given nivolumab and ipilimumab in sequence. These receptor sequences come from a human donor with melanoma.

In this sample, this clone is medium-sized. J is TRBJ1-1 and V is TRBV9; 7 bases fit TRBD1. In germline, CDR1 is SGDLS, CDR2 YYNGEE. Trimming took 0 bases from V and 1 from J; bases not matched to a gene: 3. CDR3 length equals 15 residues. The CDR3 loop is CASSVEQGGNTEAFF. The CDR3 DNA reads as TGTGCCAGCAGCGTAGAGCAGGGGGGGAACACTGAAGCTTTCTTT.

In this sample, this clone turned up a few times. The rearrangement joins TRBV6-8 to TRBJ1-6; TRBD1 matches 8 bases. The V and J ends lost 5 bases and 14 bases, in that order; junction bases with no gene match: 11. CDR1 is MNHGY and CDR2 is SAAAGT in the germline V gene. This CDR3 has 14 amino acids. The CDR3 region has the DNA TGTGCCAGCAGTGACAGGGGTCCTCAGGGGGCCCTCCACTTT. Translating it yields CASSDRGPQGALHF.

The V gene is TRBV6-8, the J gene TRBJ2-2; D is unclear. V lost 2 bases and J 3 bases, leaving 4 bases between the germline ends. The germline V gene has CDR1 MNHGY and CDR2 SAAAGT. CDR3 length: 13 residues. The CDR3 is CASSYRDTGELFF. In DNA, the CDR3 is TGTGCCAGCAGTTACAGGGACACCGGGGAGCTGTTTTTT.

This clone occurred many times. The chain recombines TRBV11-3 with TRBJ2-7, with D tentatively TRBD1 or TRBD2 (5 bases each). Germline loops: CDR1 SGHNT, CDR2 YENEEA. The CDR3 is 15 amino acids. V dropped 5 bases and J dropped 1 base, with 15 bases sitting between them. CDR3 amino acids: CASSRPGTLSYEQYF. In nucleotides, the CDR3 is TGTGCCAGCAGCCGACCCGGGACCCTTTCCTACGAGCAGTACTTC. Variable domain in full (rest from reference TRBV11-3 and TRBJ2-7): EAGVVQSPRYKIIEKKQPVAFWCNPISGHNTLYWYLQNLGQGPELLIRYENEEAVDDSQLPKDRFSAERLKGVDSTLKIQPAELGDSAVYLCASSRPGTLSYEQYFGPGTRLTVT.

This clone has just a few counts. This rearrangement joins TRBV10-3 to TRBJ2-7; D remains ambiguous. V dropped 0 bases and J dropped 2 bases, with 8 bases sitting between them. Germline V gene sequence: CDR1 ENHRY, CDR2 SYGVKD. The CDR3 has 14 residues. This CDR3 is CAISESDRPYEQYF. In DNA, the CDR3 is TGTGCCATCAGTGAGTCGGACCGACCCTACGAGCAGTACTTC.

The chain uses TRBV6-8 and TRBJ1-1; no reliable D call. The CDR3 covers 14 residues. V lost 7 bases and J 0 bases, leaving 12 bases between the germline ends. Germline V lookup: CDR1 MNHGY, CDR2 SAAAGT. The CDR3 sequence is CASIGRAMNTEAFF. CDR3 DNA: TGTGCCAGCATAGGGCGGGCTATGAACACTGAAGCTTTCTTT.

This clone was recorded once. This chain connects TRBV19 to TRBJ1-6; 9 bases agree with TRBD1. Germline-derived CDR1 and CDR2 are LNHDA and SQIVND (reference sequence). The CDR3 loop spans 17 amino acids. The trim removed 5 bases at V and 4 bases at J, leaving 9 bases unmatched. The CDR3 region has the DNA TGTGCCAGTAGTCCACCGGACAGGGGAGCATATAATTCACCCCTCCACTTT. As protein: CASSPPDRGAYNSPLHF.

By proportion, this clone is large. V is TRBV11-3 and J is TRBJ2-7; TRBD1 agrees at 7 bases. There are 14 residues in the CDR3. CDR1 is SGHNT, CDR2 YENEEA, per germline. Trimming cost V 5 bases and J 3 bases; bases outside gene matches: 7. CDR3 residues: CASSHRDRNYEQYF. The CDR3, as DNA: TGTGCCAGCAGCCACCGGGACAGAAACTACGAGCAGTACTTC.

Judged by abundance, this clone is large. The chain employs TRBV6-8 and TRBJ2-5, with D perhaps TRBD1 or TRBD2 (5 bases each). Trimming shortened V by 4 bases and J by 4 bases, and 19 bases separated the two germline ends. From germline, CDR1 is MNHGY and CDR2 SAAAGT. CDR3 size: 16 residues. This CDR3 reads CASSLFNPGRGETQYF. In DNA form, the CDR3 reads TGTGCCAGCAGTTTATTCAATCCGGGACGCGGAGAGACCCAGTACTTC.

This clone is large within its sample. The rearrangement joins TRBV19 to TRBJ1-1; D uncertain. Trimming removed 3 bases at V and 1 base at J, with 9 bases between. This CDR3 has 14 amino acids. The V gene's germline CDR1 is LNHDA and CDR2 SQIVND (reference sequence). The CDR3 DNA sequence: TGTGCCAGTAGTATCCCGAGGGCGAACACTGAAGCTTTCTTT. This codes for CASSIPRANTEAFF. Full variable domain (remainder filled in from reference TRBV19 and TRBJ1-1): DGGITQSPKYLFRKEGQNVTLSCEQNLNHDAMYWYRQDPGQGLRLIYYSQIVNDFQKGDIAEGYSVSREKKESFPLTVTSAQKNPTAFYLCASSIPRANTEAFFGQGTRLTVV.

This chain connects TRBV5-1 to TRBJ2-1; the match to TRBD2 covers 14 bases. This CDR3 is built from 18 residues. Looked up from germline, CDR1 is SGHRS and CDR2 is YFSETQ. J lost 0 bases, V lost 4 bases, and 6 bases had no gene match. CDR3: CASSGGTSGGHSYNEQFF. In nucleotides, the CDR3 is TGCGCCAGCAGCGGCGGGACTAGCGGGGGACACTCCTACAATGAGCAGTTCTTC.

There are a few counts of this clone. The CDR3 sequence: CAWSVRVGGPADGYTF. CDR3 nucleotides: TGTGCCTGGAGTGTAAGGGTAGGGGGCCCCGCCGATGGCTACACCTTC. The rearrangement links TRBV30 to TRBJ1-2, with 7 bases fitting TRBD1. J lost 6 bases, V lost 0 bases, and 13 bases had no gene match. Germline V gene lookup returns CDR1 GTSNPN and CDR2 SVGIG (reference sequence). The CDR3 loop spans 16 amino acids.

This clone is large. J is TRBJ2-1 and V is TRBV9; D is possibly TRBD1 or TRBD2 (6 bases each). The CDR3 is 15 amino acids. Germline loops: CDR1 SGDLS, CDR2 YYNGEE. V lost 2 bases, J lost 2 bases, and 11 bases lay in between. The CDR3 loop reads CASSVGGGAYNEQFF. CDR3 coding DNA: TGTGCCAGCAGCGTCGGGGGCGGAGCCTACAATGAGCAGTTCTTC.

This clone showed up just a few times. The chain has TRBV28 and TRBJ2-4, with 9 bases lining up with TRBD1. Germline CDR1 MDHEN, CDR2 SYDVKM. The junction had 3 bases not matched to a gene; V was cut back by 4 bases and J by 5 bases. The CDR3 loop spans 14 amino acids. The CDR3 sequence is CASSWTGVQNIQYF. The CDR3 DNA reads as TGTGCCAGCAGTTGGACAGGGGTACAAAACATTCAGTACTTC.

The chain has TRBV6-8 and TRBJ1-1; unclear D gene. V gave up 4 bases and J gave up 1 base, with 10 bases separating them. CDR1 MNHGY and CDR2 SAAAGT come from the germline V gene. The CDR3 totals 14 residues. CDR3 sequence (DNA): TGTGCCAGCAGTTTGAGGGTGCAGAACACTGAAGCTTTCTTT. Its protein is CASSLRVQNTEAFF.

This clone occurred many times. This rearrangement joins TRBV7-1 to TRBJ2-2, with D tentatively TRBD2 (6 bases). TRBV7-1 carries the ORF label, with uncertain function. The V gene lost 5 bases and the J gene lost 6 bases, with 10 bases spanning the gap. CDR3 size: 13 residues. CDR3 nucleotides: TGTGCCAGCAGCCGGGACTTTTCCGGGGAGCTGTTTTTT. Translation gives CASSRDFSGELFF.

This chain connects TRBV6-8 to TRBJ2-1; TRBD2 matches 11 bases. Germline CDR1 is MNHGY and CDR2 is SAAAGT. CDR3 length: 15 residues. Trimming removed 6 bases from V and 4 bases from J; junction bases left unmatched: 5. CDR3 sequence reads: CASRPLAGEYNEQFF. CDR3 bases: TGTGCCAGCAGGCCACTAGCGGGGGAGTACAATGAGCAGTTCTTC.